The 13 T cell receptor beta chains listed next were all sequenced from one sample in a study of shared clonotypes between healthy human individuals. This table comes from immunoSEQ multiplex PCR, and its TCRdb copy is limited to in-frame clones, with some not included. The profile shows some 2,100,000 clones, roughly 91% of them singletons. It was CD45RO-negative cells, positively selected for CCR7, that made up naive CD8 cells, with terminally differentiated effector memory CD45RA+ cells excluded. The sequenced sample consisted of naive CD8+ T cells from PBMCs. Receptors were obtained from a young man in good health. Some clones in this sample may be carry-over from other donors' samples.

The chain carries TRBV30 and TRBJ2-7; 8 bases line up with TRBD2. The V and J ends lost 2 bases and 3 bases, in that order; junction bases with no gene match: 9. The length of the CDR3 is 15 residues. The germline gives CDR1 GTSNPN, CDR2 SVGIG (reference sequence). CDR3 nucleotide sequence: TGTGCCTGGAGTTGGCTAGCGGGTGTCGGCTACGAGCAGTACTTC. This gives the protein CAWSWLAGVGYEQYF.

This clone occurred once. This chain joins TRBV6-5 and TRBJ2-1; tentatively, D is TRBD2 (6 bases). The CDR3 spans 15 residues. V lost 7 bases and J lost 9, with 22 bases in between. Looked up from germline, CDR1 is MNHEY and CDR2 is SVGAGI. DNA of the CDR3: TGTGCCAGCAAAGGGAGCGGGCCGTATTACGGTGAGCAGTTCTTC. Its protein is CASKGSGPYYGEQFF.

The J gene is TRBJ2-1, the V gene TRBV5-6, with 8 positions matching TRBD2. This CDR3 comprises 15 residues. The germline V gene has CDR1 SGHDT and CDR2 YYEEEE. Unmatched junction bases numbered 5, after V lost 2 bases and J lost 4 bases. CDR3 nucleotides: TGTGCCAGCAGCTTACTCAGCGGGAGATACAATGAGCAGTTCTTC. Translating it yields CASSLLSGRYNEQFF.

The chain recombines TRBV29-1 with TRBJ2-7, with D possibly being TRBD1 or TRBD2 (5 bases each). V lost 4 bases to trimming and J lost 2 bases, with 12 bases between them. Germline V gene data show CDR1 as SQVTM and CDR2 as ANQGSEA. The CDR3 contains 13 residues. CDR3 loop: CSVGVRGPYEQYF. For the CDR3, the DNA is TGCAGCGTTGGAGTCCGGGGCCCCTACGAGCAGTACTTC.

The J gene is TRBJ2-7, the V gene TRBV5-6, with D possibly being TRBD1 or TRBD2 (5 bases each). The CDR3 contains 13 residues. Germline V gives CDR1 SGHDT, CDR2 YYEEEE. The germline V and J ends were trimmed by 4 bases and 2 bases, with 10 bases remaining between them. CDR3 nucleotide sequence: TGTGCCAGCAGCCCGGGACCGACCTACGAGCAGTACTTC. Its protein is CASSPGPTYEQYF. Looking up the rest from reference TRBV5-6 and TRBJ2-7 gives the full variable domain: DAGVTQSPTHLIKTRGQQVTLRCSPKSGHDTVSWYQQALGQGPQFIFQYYEEEERQRGNFPDRFSGHQFPNYSSELNVNALLLGDSALYLCASSPGPTYEQYFGPGTRLTVT.

The V call is TRBV14, the J call TRBJ2-7; D is ambiguous. V shed 5 bases and J shed 6 bases, with 11 bases lying between them. The CDR3 spans 12 residues. Germline-derived CDR1 and CDR2 are SGHDN and FVKESK. CDR3 residues: CASSISRAEQYF. In DNA, the CDR3 is TGTGCCAGCAGCATTTCTAGGGCCGAGCAGTACTTC.

This clone was found once. The chain is built from TRBV29-1 and TRBJ2-3, with D perhaps TRBD1 or TRBD2 (5 bases each). Trimming stripped 5 bases from V and 0 bases from J, with 9 bases between. CDR3 length: 13 amino acids. CDR1 and CDR2 from the germline V gene are SQVTM and ANQGSEA. The CDR3 DNA reads TGCAGCGTTTCACGGGACAGCACAGATACGCAGTATTTT. Encoded protein: CSVSRDSTDTQYF.

The CDR3 DNA is TGTGCCAGCAGCTTACCCCTAGCGGTCTACAATGAGCAGTTCTTC. It yields the protein CASSLPLAVYNEQFF. This chain joins TRBV7-9 and TRBJ2-1; 7 bases map to TRBD2. This CDR3 contains 15 residues. Germline CDR1 reads SEHNR; CDR2 reads FQNEAQ (reference sequence). J was trimmed by 3 bases and V by 2 bases; bases with no gene match: 4.

The genes are TRBV7-9 and TRBJ2-1; 8 nucleotides agree with TRBD1. The junction had 3 bases not matched to a gene; V was cut back by 3 bases and J by 8 bases. The CDR3 is 13 residues long. Per the germline V gene, CDR1 is SEHNR and CDR2 is FQNEAQ (reference sequence). The DNA of the CDR3 is TGTGCCAGCAGCTTTGCAGGGGGCGATGAGCAGTTCTTC. This encodes CASSFAGGDEQFF.

This clone has just a few counts. The chain carries TRBV9 and TRBJ1-2; D remains unclear. The ends were cut back, 3 bases at V and 1 base at J, with 13 bases in the middle. This CDR3 has 15 amino acids. CDR1 and CDR2 (germline): SGDLS, YYNGEE. The CDR3 DNA is TGTGCCAGCAGCGCCAGGACGGGTGTTAACTATGGCTACACCTTC. It specifies CASSARTGVNYGYTF. The full variable domain, its missing parts supplied by reference TRBV9 and TRBJ1-2, is DSGVTQTPKHLITATGQRVTLRCSPRSGDLSVYWYQQSLDQGLQFLIQYYNGEERAKGNILERFSAQQFPDLHSELNLSSLELGDSALYFCASSARTGVNYGYTFGSGTRLTVV.

This sequence joins TRBV5-6 and TRBJ1-1, with 11 bases lining up with TRBD1. CDR3 length: 14 residues. Germline V gene data show CDR1 as SGHDT and CDR2 as YYEEEE. Losses at the gene ends were 3 bases for V and 7 bases for J; bases not matched to a gene: 5. CDR3 in DNA: TGTGCCAGCAGCTCCGGACAGGGGGCATTTGAAGCTTTCTTT. Its protein product is CASSSGQGAFEAFF.

The chain links TRBV19 to TRBJ1-2, with 8 bases matching TRBD1. The V segment lost 9 bases and the J segment 5 bases; nucleotides outside the gene matches: 17. This CDR3 has 16 amino acids. Germline loops: CDR1 LNHDA, CDR2 SQIVND (reference sequence). In DNA form, the CDR3 reads TGTGCCAGCAGCGACAGGGGCGGACGAGGGGCATATGGCTACACCTTC. Protein sequence: CASSDRGGRGAYGYTF.

The chain uses TRBV4-1 and TRBJ2-2, with 7 positions matching TRBD2. The CDR3 has 22 residues. CDR1 MGHRA and CDR2 YSYEKL come from the germline V gene. J was trimmed by 0 bases and V by 3 bases; bases with no gene match: 22. The CDR3 loop is CASSHPSNWGGGGPSNTGELFF. Written as DNA, the CDR3 is TGCGCCAGCAGCCATCCCTCTAATTGGGGTGGCGGGGGACCATCGAACACCGGGGAGCTGTTTTTT.